This TCR beta chain was captured by sequencing in a study of Ad26.COV2.S vaccination and SARS-CoV-2 variants. Regarding treatment: roughly 18 received Ad26.COV2.S at low or high dose, single or two shots; about 5 received placebo; per-sample allocation not given. Specimen acquisition occurred on day 63 following the initial vaccine or placebo injection. The V gene lost 3 bases and the J gene lost 7 bases, with 12 bases spanning the gap. The germline CDR1 and CDR2 sequences are DFQATT and SNEGSKA (reference sequence). This CDR3 has 12 amino acids. Clones were read by immunoSEQ multiplex PCR, and TCRdb kept only the in-frame ones, dropping some. The sample yields 300,000 to 350,000 clones, 85% seen once.

The chain has TRBV20-1 and TRBJ2-5; D uncertain. Sequences were derived from peripheral blood, sampled in a trial of Ad26.COV2.S vaccine versus placebo. This clonotype originated in a person between 18 and 59 years old who received the Ad26.COV2.S COVID-19 vaccine or a placebo. For the CDR3, the DNA is TGCAGTGCTAGTCCAACCCGTAGGACCCAGTACTTC. Protein product: CSASPTRRTQYF.